This entry lists 20 T cell receptor beta chains sequenced from one sample in a study of Graves' ophthalmopathy and Graves' hyperthyroidism. Beta-chain TCR CDR3 regions were amplified from RNA transcripts. Amplification began with first-round RT-PCR using HTBI primers, then second-round multiplex PCR was performed. TCRdb re-called the multiplex PCR reads through MiXCR, storing one row per CDR3 protein. Counted here are hundreds of thousands of distinct CDR3 sequences, roughly two fifths occurring once; the ten biggest clones make up 40% to 45%. The sample consisted of peripheral blood. These receptors came from an adult man with Graves' ophthalmopathy.

This CDR3 reads CATSRVMGLQQFF. The CDR3 nucleotides read TGTGCCACCAGCAGGGTTATGGGACTTCAGCAGTTCTTC. The rearrangement joins TRBV15 to TRBJ2-5, with a weak D call TRBD2 (6 bases). The J call may be mistaken, given a closer DNA end match to TRBJ2-1. The CDR3 consists of 13 residues. Germline V gives CDR1 LNHNV, CDR2 YYDKDF (reference sequence).

V gene TRBV7-9 combines with J gene TRBJ2-2, with D possibly called TRBD1 or TRBD2 (6 bases each). Germline values: CDR1 SEHNR, CDR2 FQNEAQ (reference sequence). Trimming took 5 bases from V and 6 from J, leaving 19 bases between them. CDR3 length: 16 residues. CDR3 in amino acids: CASSPGGGIMSGELFF. The CDR3 DNA reads as TGTGCCAGCAGCCCAGGAGGGGGAATTATGTCCGGGGAGCTGTTTTTT.

The CDR3 protein is CASSSRQGAQTEAFF. Here the CDR3 DNA reads TGTGCCAGCAGCTCCCGACAGGGGGCGCAGACTGAAGCTTTCTTT. This chain uses TRBV5-4 with TRBJ1-1, with 10 bases identical to TRBD1. The CDR3 contains 15 residues. The junction had 7 bases not matched to a gene; V was cut back by 3 bases and J by 5 bases. CDR1 is SGHNT and CDR2 is YYREEE in the germline V gene (reference sequence).

This clonotype was counted a single time. The chain carries TRBV7-9 and TRBJ2-7; no clear D gene. Per the germline V gene, CDR1 is SEHNR and CDR2 is FQNEAQ (reference sequence). Trimming cost V 5 bases and J 6 bases, with 14 bases left between them. The CDR3 is made up of 13 amino acids. The CDR3 sequence is CASSSRVASEQYF. The DNA for the CDR3 is TGTGCCAGCAGCAGTCGGGTCGCGAGCGAGCAGTACTTC.

This clonotype has more than one count but fewer than ten. This chain uses TRBV28 with TRBJ2-5; D is undetermined. The CDR3 consists of 13 residues. The V end lost 2 bases, the J end lost 6 bases, and 10 bases lay between the germline ends. Germline CDR1 MDHEN, CDR2 SYDVKM. The CDR3 sequence: CASSLPMAKTQYF. The CDR3 region has the DNA TGTGCCAGCAGTTTACCAATGGCAAAGACCCAGTACTTC. The full variable domain, completed using reference TRBV28 and TRBJ2-5, is DVKVTQSSRYLVKRTGEKVFLECVQDMDHENMFWYRQDPGLGLRLIYFSYDVKMKEKGDIPEGYSVSREKKERFSLILESASTNQTSMYLCASSLPMAKTQYFGPGTRLLVL.

The chain recombines TRBV20-1 with TRBJ1-4; TRBD1 is a possible D gene (5 bases). The CDR3 is 13 amino acids. Between the trimmed V and J ends, which lost 3 bases and 4 bases, there was a span of 9 bases. Germline CDR1 DFQATT, CDR2 SNEGSKA (reference sequence). Here the CDR3 DNA reads TGCAGTGCTAGTCGGGACTATAATGAAAAACTGTTTTTT. It specifies CSASRDYNEKLFF.

The chain carries TRBV7-2 and TRBJ1-1; 10 bases match TRBD1. This CDR3 region has 14 residues. Germline CDR1 SGHTA, CDR2 FQGNSA. V shed 5 bases, J shed 10 bases, and the junction held 10 bases outside the gene matches. The CDR3 is CASSQTGGVGRAFF. DNA for the CDR3: TGTGCCAGCAGCCAGACAGGGGGCGTGGGTCGAGCTTTCTTT.

The CDR3: CATTAGLAVYEQYF. Here the CDR3 DNA reads TGTGCCACCACCGCTGGACTAGCGGTCTACGAGCAGTACTTC. The genes are TRBV14 and TRBJ2-7, with TRBD2 identical over 10 bases. The V gene end was trimmed by 10 bases and the J gene end by 3 bases; junction bases not matched to a gene: 9. Germline V CDR1 and CDR2: SGHDN, FVKESK. The CDR3 spans 14 residues.

As regards this clonotype: This clone may be a read error of a much larger clone one base away. The rearrangement joins TRBV7-9 to TRBJ2-2; tentatively, D is TRBD2 (5 bases). CDR3 length equals 12 residues. V lost 6 bases, J lost 4 bases, and 6 bases lay in between. Germline assignment: CDR1 SEHNR and CDR2 FQNEAQ (reference sequence). The CDR3 DNA reads as TGTGCCAGCAGGACTACCACCGGGGAGCTGTTTTTT. It is translated as CASRTTTGELFF.

The chain employs TRBV7-9 and TRBJ2-6, with 9 bases matching TRBD1. Trimming removed 5 bases from V and 0 bases from J; junction bases left unmatched: 11. CDR3 length equals 19 residues. Germline V gene data show CDR1 as SEHNR and CDR2 as FQNEAQ (reference sequence). CDR3 sequence reads: CASSNRDRVPLSGANVLTF. The CDR3, as DNA: TGTGCCAGCAGCAACCGGGACAGGGTCCCCCTCTCTGGGGCCAACGTCCTGACTTTC.

The sample holds many counts of this clonotype. The chain recombines TRBV2 with TRBJ1-1; D gene ambiguous. Between the trimmed V and J ends, which lost 0 bases and 11 bases, there was a span of 13 bases. Germline-derived CDR1 and CDR2 are SNHLY and FYNNEI. This CDR3 has 13 residues. CDR3 DNA: TGTGCCAGCAGTGAAGCGAGGAAGGTATGGGCTTTCTTT. Translated: CASSEARKVWAFF.

The J gene is TRBJ2-7, the V gene TRBV6-5; perhaps TRBD2 as D (5 bases). Germline CDR1 and CDR2: MNHEY and SVGAGI. V was shortened by 4 bases and J by 8 bases, with 9 bases between the two germline ends. CDR3 length: 11 amino acids. CDR3 DNA: TGTGCCAGCAGTTTAGCGACCCAGCAGTACTTC. Protein sequence: CASSLATQQYF.

V and J are TRBV7-9 and TRBJ1-5; TRBD1 is a possible D gene (6 bases). CDR1 is SEHNR and CDR2 is FQNEAQ in the germline V gene (reference sequence). V lost 3 bases and J lost 3, with 12 bases in between. This CDR3 has 15 amino acids. CDR3: CASSLPGDLNQPQHF. The CDR3 DNA reads TGTGCCAGCAGCTTGCCAGGGGACCTCAATCAGCCCCAGCATTTT.

This clonotype was observed a handful of times. The rearrangement uses TRBV20-1 and TRBJ2-5; a weak D match, TRBD1 (6 bases). Germline V gives CDR1 DFQATT, CDR2 SNEGSKA (reference sequence). Trimming left V 6 bases short and J 5 bases short, with 13 bases between. This CDR3 contains 12 residues. This CDR3 reads CSAWGQTETQYF. The CDR3 DNA sequence: TGCAGTGCGTGGGGACAAACGGAGACCCAGTACTTC.

Note on this clonotype: No DNA is shown, since the ends of the CDR3 on it are uncertain; the CDR3 is the one TCRdb lists. CDR3 amino acids: CASSADSAMYLCASGGQSYGYTF. The chain uses TRBV9 and TRBJ1-2; the D segment call TRBD1 is taken from the table without a DNA check. Germline V lookup: CDR1 SGDLS, CDR2 YYNGEE. The CDR3 is 23 amino acids long, termini counted.

This sequence joins TRBV9 and TRBJ1-3, with D possibly being TRBD1 (6 bases). This CDR3 is 18 amino acids long. Germline assignment: CDR1 SGDLS and CDR2 YYNGEE. Trimming shortened V by 1 base and J by 0 bases, and 17 bases separated the two germline ends. CDR3 region: CASSVTPRGAYSGNTIYF. CDR3 bases: TGTGCCAGCAGCGTAACCCCCCGGGGGGCCTACTCTGGAAACACCATATATTTT.

The V call is TRBV9, the J call TRBJ1-2, with TRBD1 identical over 10 bases. CDR1 SGDLS and CDR2 YYNGEE come from the germline V gene. V lost 7 bases and J lost 6; bases outside the gene matches: 3. The CDR3 consists of 12 residues. CDR3 loop: CASGDRGNGYTF. Written as DNA, the CDR3 is TGTGCCAGCGGGGACAGGGGCAATGGCTACACCTTC.

The chain uses TRBV15 and TRBJ2-2; D may match TRBD1 or TRBD2 (5 bases each). V lost 8 bases and J lost 1, with 14 bases in between. Germline V lookup: CDR1 LNHNV, CDR2 YYDKDF (reference sequence). The CDR3 loop spans 15 amino acids. The CDR3 DNA follows: TGTGCCACCCGGAGAGGGGCGAAGAACACCGGGGAGCTGTTTTTT. It is translated as CATRRGAKNTGELFF. The full variable domain, rest sourced from reference TRBV15 and TRBJ2-2, is DAMVIQNPRYQVTQFGKPVTLSCSQTLNHNVMYWYQQKSSQAPKLLFHYYDKDFNNEADTPDNFQSRRPNTSFCFLDIRSPGLGDTAMYLCATRRGAKNTGELFFGEGSRLTVL.

In this sample, this clonotype turned up many times. The V call is TRBV24-1, the J call TRBJ1-1; 10 positions match TRBD1. Germline V gene sequence: CDR1 KGHDR, CDR2 SFDVKD. With V trimmed by 8 bases and J by 8 bases, 7 bases remained unmatched. CDR3 size: 13 residues. CDR3 sequence (DNA): TGTGCCACCACCTCGACAGGGGGCAGAGAAGCTTTCTTT. Protein: CATTSTGGREAFF.

The V and J genes are TRBV9 and TRBJ2-5, with TRBD2 as a possible D gene (5 bases). Trimming removed 0 bases from V and 2 bases from J, with 11 bases in between. The CDR3 is made up of 15 amino acids. Per germline, CDR1 SGDLS and CDR2 YYNGEE. DNA for the CDR3: TGTGCCAGCAGCGTAGATTATGGGAGACAAGAGACCCAGTACTTC. It encodes CASSVDYGRQETQYF.